These T cell receptor beta chains were read from a single sample in a study of cytomegalovirus exposure and HLA in healthy donors. The data were produced by immunoSEQ multiplex PCR, yet TCRdb's version contains in-frame clones alone and is incomplete. The sample carries around 79,000 clones, around 70% recorded once. Sequenced sample: PBMCs. The receptor set was obtained from a woman between 40 and 50 years old in good health and CMV-seropositive. CDR3s include the opening cysteine and the closing phenylalanine or tryptophan. Fields, in order: V gene, J gene, clone size, D gene, CDR3 DNA, CDR3 protein. The D gene is left open where the match is weak. Size tells how often a clone was seen (once, few, many) or the class of an expanded clone, and some rows leave it out.

TRBV2	TRBJ2-6	.	TRBD1	TGTGCCAGACAGGGGAATGGGGCCAACGTCCTGACTTTC	CARQGNGANVLTF
TRBV5-6	TRBJ2-7	.	TRBD2	TGTGCCAGCAGCTTGTCTAGCGGGAGGTACCACGAGCAGTACTTC	CASSLSSGRYHEQYF
TRBV7-9	TRBJ2-5	.	TRBD2	TGTGCCAGCAGCTTCGGGAGGCCGGGAGAGACCCAGTACTTC	CASSFGRPGETQYF
TRBV9	TRBJ1-1	.	TRBD1	TGTGCCAGCAGCGTAGGGGACAGGGGGTATACTGAAGCTTTCTTT	CASSVGDRGYTEAFF
TRBV5-4	TRBJ1-3	once	.	TGTGCCAGCAGCGCAACCGGGACTCCAGGAAACACCATATATTTT	CASSATGTPGNTIYF
TRBV27	TRBJ2-5	few	.	TGTGCCAGCAGTCCACTAGAGAGGGCCGACGATGCCCAGTACTTC	CASSPLERADDAQYF
TRBV4-3	TRBJ1-5	.	.	TGCGCCAGCAGCCAAGATCGGTACAGGCCAAATCAGCCCCAGCATTTT	CASSQDRYRPNQPQHF
TRBV4-2	TRBJ2-3	.	TRBD2	TGTGCCAGCAGCCAAGAAGCGGGACTAACAGATACGCAGTATTTT	CASSQEAGLTDTQYF
TRBV6-5	TRBJ2-1	.	.	TGTGCCAGCAGACCCGATAGCGGCTCCTACAATGAGCAGTTCTTC	CASRPDSGSYNEQFF
TRBV19	TRBJ2-1	.	TRBD1	TGTGCCAGTAGTAAACCTGGGACAGCCGCTACCTACAATGAGCAGTTCTTC	CASSKPGTAATYNEQFF
TRBV7-9	TRBJ1-6	.	TRBD1	TGTGCCAGCAGCCTCCGGGACAGGGGGAATTCACCCCTCCACTTT	CASSLRDRGNSPLHF
TRBV10-3	TRBJ2-5	.	.	TGTGCCATCAGCAATTTGGAGACCCAGTACTTC	CAISNLETQYF
TRBV27	TRBJ1-2	.	.	TGTGCCAGCAGTAAAGCAGGGGCTTCTAACTATGGCTACACCTTC	CASSKAGASNYGYTF
TRBV5-1	TRBJ2-3	.	.	TGCGCCAGCAGCTTGTGGTGGGGGGAGACGCAGTATTTT	CASSLWWGETQYF
TRBV5-4	TRBJ2-1	.	TRBD2	TGTGCCAGCGGGCTAGCGGGAGGAAATGAGCAGTTCTTC	CASGLAGGNEQFF
TRBV4-1	TRBJ2-2	.	.	TGCGCCAGCAGCCAAGAGGCAGGGGCCACCGGGGAGCTGTTTTTT	CASSQEAGATGELFF
TRBV28	TRBJ1-4	.	.	TGTGCCAGCCTCCCAGGGTCTCGTAGGGGAAAACTGTTTTTT	CASLPGSRRGKLFF
TRBV14	TRBJ1-3	.	.	TGTGCCAGCAGCCCTCGTGGGGCAGGGGCCCGCTCTGGAAACACCATATATTTT	CASSPRGAGARSGNTIYF
TRBV7-3	TRBJ2-3	few	TRBD2	TGTGCCAGCAGTTCCCGTACTAGCGGAGGCACAGATACGCAGTATTTT	CASSSRTSGGTDTQYF
TRBV5-8	TRBJ2-7	few	TRBD1	TGTGCCAGCAGCATTGACAGGGCCCTTTACTACGAGCAGTACTTC	CASSIDRALYYEQYF
TRBV29-1	TRBJ2-1	.	.	TGCAGCGTTGACAGCAGGGGGGCTCGGTTTGTCAATGAGCAGTTCTTC	CSVDSRGARFVNEQFF
TRBV11-2	TRBJ2-7	.	TRBD2	TGTGCCAGCAGCTCGGGACTAGCGGGAGGAAACTACGAGCAGTACTTC	CASSSGLAGGNYEQYF
TRBV18	TRBJ2-7	.	.	TGTGCCAGCTCACCCCTCGCAAGGGGCCCTACCTACGAGCAGTACTTC	CASSPLARGPTYEQYF
TRBV18	TRBJ1-1	few	.	TGTGCCAGCTCGATAAAGGGAGGGGTGGCTGAAGCTTTCTTT	CASSIKGGVAEAFF
TRBV2	TRBJ2-3	.	TRBD1	TGTGCCAGCACTGGGACAGCCCAGGATACGCAGTATTTT	CASTGTAQDTQYF
TRBV5-1	TRBJ2-3	.	TRBD2	TGCGCCAGCAGCAAAGGACTAGCGGGGGGGTTAAACACAGATACGCAGTATTTT	CASSKGLAGGLNTDTQYF
TRBV27	TRBJ1-5	once	.	TGTGCCAGCAGTTTATCGATGACGGGTAGCAATCAGCCCCAGCATTTT	CASSLSMTGSNQPQHF
TRBV6-1	TRBJ2-1	.	.	TGTGCCAGCAGTATGGGGCCCGACAATGAGCAGTTCTTC	CASSMGPDNEQFF
TRBV7-2	TRBJ2-7	.	TRBD1	TGTGCCAGCAGCCCGGGACAGGGAATTTTCTACGAGCAGTACTTC	CASSPGQGIFYEQYF
TRBV5-4	TRBJ2-3	.	TRBD1	TGTGCCAGCCGCTCCGGGACAGGGGGCGCAGATACGCAGTATTTT	CASRSGTGGADTQYF
TRBV7-2	TRBJ1-2	.	.	TGTGCCAGCAGCACCTCAGGCTCTTGGGACTATGGCTACACCTTC	CASSTSGSWDYGYTF
TRBV4-2	TRBJ2-7	.	.	TGTGCCAGCAGCCCCGACAGAAACTACGAGCAGTACTTC	CASSPDRNYEQYF
TRBV19	TRBJ2-7	.	.	TGTGCCAGTAGTATATCACAGGCCTACGAGCAGTACTTC	CASSISQAYEQYF
TRBV28	TRBJ2-7	few	TRBD1	TGTGCCAGCCGGGGACAGGGCCACGAGCAGTACTTC	CASRGQGHEQYF
TRBV4-3	TRBJ2-2	.	TRBD2	TGCGCCAGCAGCCAAAGCCTGCGCGGGGGGAGGACCGGGGAGCTGTTTTTT	CASSQSLRGGRTGELFF
TRBV7-6	TRBJ2-7	few	TRBD1	TGTGCCAGTTCTCCGGGACAGGGTATTGTCGAGCAGTACTTC	CASSPGQGIVEQYF
TRBV9	TRBJ1-2	.	.	TGTGCCAGCAGCGCCCAATCGCGCGTAGGCTACACCTTC	CASSAQSRVGYTF
TRBV27	TRBJ2-2	.	.	TGTGCCAGCAGTTCCCCAATAGGCGGCGGGGAGCTGTTTTTT	CASSSPIGGGELFF
TRBV7-2	TRBJ2-1	.	TRBD2	TGTGCCAGCAGCCCCCCGCGGCTAGCGGGGGCTAATGAGCAGTTCTTC	CASSPPRLAGANEQFF
TRBV18	TRBJ2-5	few	.	TGTGCCAGCTCACGCCCCCAGGAGACCCAGTACTTC	CASSRPQETQYF
TRBV19	TRBJ1-5	.	.	TGTGCCAGTAGGATAGGTGCCGGTAGCAATCAGCCCCAGCATTTT	CASRIGAGSNQPQHF
TRBV4-3	TRBJ1-4	.	TRBD1	TGCGCCAGCAGCCAAGACTTGGGACAGTGGGGTGAAAAACTGTTTTTT	CASSQDLGQWGEKLFF